These 9 T cell receptor beta chains were sequenced from one sample in a study of tissue T cells after allogeneic stem cell transplantation. Libraries were prepared by immunoSEQ multiplex PCR; TCRdb keeps only in-frame clonotypes and omits some of them. The table shows roughly 50,000 clones, with around 73% occurring only once. Sequencing input: sorted cells pooled from one or two spleens. These receptors originate from a pool of C57BL/6 mice in good health.

Worth noting for this clone: Genes and germline come from the mouse. The read ends 1 residue before the CDR3 terminus; that terminus is restored from the germline J gene. V and J are TRBV13-3 and TRBJ1-2; a possible D gene is TRBD1 (5 bases). The length of the CDR3 is 12 residues. The V end lost 2 bases, the J end lost 3 bases, and 5 bases lay between the germline ends. Germline V gene lookup returns CDR1 NNHDY and CDR2 SYVADS. Incomplete CDR3 DNA: TGTGCCAGCAGTGACAGGGACTCCGACTACACC. Residues: CASSDRDSDYT. The complete CDR3 sequence is CASSDRDSDYTF.

With respect to this clone: Gene names and germline refer to mouse. Read coverage stops 1 residue before the CDR3 terminus; the germline J gene supplies the remainder. The chain carries TRBV13-2 and TRBJ2-3; D gene unclear. V was shortened by 3 bases and J by 0 bases, with 8 bases between the two germline ends. CDR3 size: 14 residues. Germline V lookup: CDR1 NNHNN, CDR2 SYGAGS (reference sequence). The covered CDR3 bases are TGTGCCAGCGGTGTACAAACTAGTGCAGAAACGCTGTAT. Translated, it gives CASGVQTSAETLY. The full-length CDR3 reads as CASGVQTSAETLYF.

Regarding this clone: The gene names here belong to mouse. The CDR3 spells CASSGTGRNYAEQFF. The DNA read from the CDR3 is TGTGCCAGCAGTGGGACAGGGAGGAACTATGCTGAGCAGTTC. J is TRBJ2-1 and V is TRBV13-3; 8 bases align to TRBD1. Sequencing ends 1 residue short of the CDR3 end; the germline J gene provides the rest. V shed 3 bases and J 1 base; nucleotides not matched to a gene: 3. The CDR3 is 15 residues long. Looked up from germline, CDR1 is NNHDY and CDR2 is SYVADS.

Note on this clone: The germline and genes are mouse ones. The read ends 1 residue early relative to the CDR3; the germline J gene fills the gap. The V and J genes are TRBV31 and TRBJ1-2; D might be TRBD1 (6 bases). CDR1 GKSSPN and CDR2 SITVG come from the germline V gene. The ends were cut back, 0 bases at V and 1 base at J, with 9 bases in the middle. This CDR3 comprises 14 residues. CDR3 bases read: TGTGCCTGGAGTCTAGAGGGACAAAACTCCGACTACACC. Translation: CAWSLEGQNSDYT. The CDR3 reads in full as CAWSLEGQNSDYTF.

Details on this clone: The gene symbols are mouse symbols. The CDR3 end lies 1 residue beyond the end of the read and is filled in from the germline J gene. The V gene is TRBV13-1, the J gene TRBJ1-6, with 7 nucleotides matching TRBD1. TRBJ1-6 is an open reading frame whose function is uncertain. The germline V gene encodes CDR1 NSHNY and CDR2 SYGAGN. J was trimmed by 7 bases and V by 3 bases; bases with no gene match: 7. This CDR3 spans 15 amino acids. The part of the CDR3 DNA that was read is TGTGCCAGCAGTGGGGGGAGGGACAGAAATTCGCCCCTCTAC. Translated: CASSGGRDRNSPLY. The entire CDR3 is CASSGGRDRNSPLYF.

On this clone itself: The germline and genes are mouse ones. The DNA ends 1 residue before the CDR3 does, and the rest of the CDR3 is filled in from the germline J gene. This chain joins TRBV2 and TRBJ1-1; 7 nucleotides align to TRBD1. V shed 4 bases, J shed 0 bases, and the junction held 2 bases outside the gene matches. The CDR3 has 14 residues. Germline assignment: CDR1 LGHNA and CDR2 YSYQKL. The CDR3 DNA, read in part, is TGTGCCAGCAGCCTTGGGACAGCAAACACAGAAGTCTTC. It yields the protein CASSLGTANTEVF. The full CDR3 reads CASSLGTANTEVFF.

Note on this clone: Gene names and germline match the mouse. The CDR3 end is not reached by the read, which stops 1 residue before it; the germline J gene fills it in. J is TRBJ1-6 and V is TRBV31; D remains unclear. TRBJ1-6 is an open reading frame whose function is uncertain. CDR3 size: 15 residues. From germline, CDR1 is GKSSPN and CDR2 SITVG. Deletions cut 1 base from V and 5 bases from J, with 12 bases between. Partial CDR3 DNA: TGTGCCTGGAGTCCCCGACAATTAAATAATTCGCCCCTCTAC. It encodes CAWSPRQLNNSPLY. The full CDR3 protein reads CAWSPRQLNNSPLYF.

A note on this clone: Gene names are the mouse ones. The CDR3 is cut off 1 residue early in the read; its end comes from the germline J gene. J is TRBJ2-7 and V is TRBV3, with 7 positions matching TRBD2. Germline lookup yields CDR1 SNHLY and CDR2 FYNGKV (reference sequence). The CDR3 spans 14 residues. V lost 1 base and J lost 2; bases outside the gene matches: 2. The CDR3 bases that were read are TGTGCCAGCAGCTTAGACTGGGGAACCTATGAACAGTAC. It translates to CASSLDWGTYEQY. The whole CDR3 protein reads CASSLDWGTYEQYF.

Details on this clone: Any gene name here is a mouse gene name. The part of the CDR3 DNA that was read is TGTGCCAGCGGTGGTTCTGGGGGTGGCCAAGACACCCAGTAC. Residues: CASGGSGGGQDTQY. The entire CDR3 protein is CASGGSGGGQDTQYF. The J gene is TRBJ2-5, the V gene TRBV13-2; TRBD2 agrees at 7 bases. The DNA ends 1 residue before the CDR3 does, and the rest of the CDR3 is filled in from the germline J gene. CDR1 is NNHNN, CDR2 SYGAGS, per germline (reference sequence). V lost 3 bases to trimming and J lost 2 bases; unmatched junction nucleotides: 6. The CDR3 length is 15 residues.